These T cell receptor beta chains were read from a single sample in a study of blood T cell repertoires in COVID-19. The data were produced by immunoSEQ multiplex PCR, yet TCRdb's version contains in-frame clones alone and is incomplete. In the table there are approximately 300,000 clones, around 89% of which are singletons. Material: peripheral blood. The source of these receptors is a man younger than 45 with acute or convalescent COVID-19. CDR3s include the opening cysteine and the closing phenylalanine or tryptophan. The order of the fields is clone size, V gene, D gene, J gene, CDR3 protein. The D gene is left open where the match is weak. The size entry is marked missing in some rows and otherwise reads once, few, many or a size class.

NA	TRBV3-1/TRBV3-2	NA	TRBJ2-7	CASSQGLGGMYEQYF
NA	TRBV10-3	NA	TRBJ1-6	CAAAGVANSPLHF
NA	TRBV24-1	TRBD2	TRBJ2-1	CATSDPRGGGYNEQFF
few	TRBV7-3	NA	TRBJ2-1	CASSLSPTYNEQFF
NA	TRBV3-1/TRBV3-2	NA	TRBJ1-5	CASSQEGRVNQPQHF
NA	TRBV7-6	TRBD1	TRBJ1-2	CASSLVAQGANGYTF
few	TRBV12-3/TRBV12-4	NA	TRBJ1-4	CASSLGREKLFF
NA	TRBV4-1	TRBD2	TRBJ2-1	CASSQLADNEQFF
NA	TRBV30	TRBD1	TRBJ2-4	CAWSVGTGKNIQYF
NA	TRBV5-1	TRBD2	TRBJ2-1	CASSWSTSGGESYNEQFF
few	TRBV4-1	TRBD2	TRBJ2-1	CASSPGLAGNEQFF
NA	TRBV28	TRBD1	TRBJ1-1	CASSSTGGKAFF
NA	TRBV11-2	TRBD1	TRBJ1-2	CASRSVQGTDPNYGYTF
NA	TRBV5-1	NA	TRBJ2-7	CASSLDGALGSYEQYF
NA	TRBV5-1	NA	TRBJ1-5	CASSLGQYSNQPQHF
NA	TRBV5-1	TRBD1	TRBJ2-5	CASSRDRGETQYF
NA	TRBV28	TRBD1	TRBJ2-7	CASSSPLTGGTYEQYF
NA	TRBV11-2	TRBD2	TRBJ2-1	CASSYLAGNYNEQFF
NA	TRBV10-3	TRBD1	TRBJ2-3	CATGTGGKKDTQYF
NA	TRBV27	NA	TRBJ1-6	CASSPGTGTSPLHF
NA	TRBV5-1	TRBD1	TRBJ1-2	CASSPPTGAYGYTF
NA	TRBV7-9	NA	TRBJ1-2	CASTESTTNYGYTF
NA	TRBV24-1	TRBD1	TRBJ1-5	CATSPSGQGTQPQHF
NA	TRBV7-3	NA	TRBJ1-1	CASSLNGGVTEAFF
NA	TRBV12-3/TRBV12-4	NA	TRBJ1-2	CASQAGNYGYTF
few	TRBV4-2	TRBD2	TRBJ2-5	CASSLTPTGGQETQYF
NA	TRBV28	NA	TRBJ1-3	CASSTPWGPGNTIYF
NA	TRBV7-9	NA	TRBJ1-3	CASTIITGNTIYF
NA	TRBV28	NA	TRBJ1-1	CASSLGRSTEAFF
NA	TRBV12-5	TRBD2	TRBJ2-3	CASGSPPLAAWADTQYF
NA	TRBV10-3	NA	TRBJ2-7	CAISDGDFSYEQYF
NA	TRBV19	TRBD1	TRBJ1-2	CASSIQGAPDYGYTF
NA	TRBV18	TRBD1	TRBJ1-1	CASSPTGDKAFF
NA	TRBV6-1	NA	TRBJ2-7	CASSDQGSQYF
NA	TRBV5-1	TRBD2	TRBJ2-2	CASRILAGGNTGELFF
NA	TRBV28	NA	TRBJ2-6	CASSPPFGTTGANVLTF
NA	TRBV12-5	NA	TRBJ1-1	CASGLNKNTEAFF
NA	TRBV7-9	NA	TRBJ2-5	CASRSTPQETQYF
NA	TRBV28	NA	TRBJ1-1	CASTPGWLAEAFF
NA	TRBV6-1	TRBD1	TRBJ1-2	CASSEGTQGTYGYTF
once	TRBV29-1	TRBD1	TRBJ2-1	CSVEGTGGYNEQFF
NA	TRBV28	TRBD1	TRBJ2-7	CASTKSRSGQGVYEQYF
few	TRBV6-1	TRBD1	TRBJ2-2	CASSEWTGTGELFF
NA	TRBV15	TRBD1	TRBJ2-7	CATSKDRATYEQYF
NA	TRBV6-5	NA	TRBJ1-2	CASRQGQRNYGYTF
NA	TRBV6-5	TRBD1	TRBJ2-7	CASSPEGANSNEQYF
NA	TRBV28	NA	TRBJ1-3	CASSRGSSGNTIYF
NA	TRBV11-3	NA	TRBJ2-3	CASSFGHISTDTQYF
NA	TRBV28	TRBD1	TRBJ2-5	CASSIRQGVETQYF